This T cell receptor (beta chain) was sequenced for a study of blood T cell repertoires in COVID-19. Overall study: There were acute and convalescent COVID-19 samples, and they came from the United States, Italy and Spain.

Profiling relied on immunoSEQ multiplex PCR, and the TCRdb table lists in-frame clones only, not all of them. This sample yields about 170,000 clones, of which 82% are seen a single time; 10% belongs to the top ten. V was trimmed by 4 bases and J by 8 bases, leaving 9 bases between them. Germline CDR1 reads SGHTA; CDR2 reads FQGNSA. The CDR3 is 13 residues long. The source material was peripheral blood. This sequence was found in an elderly woman with active or convalescent COVID-19. J is TRBJ1-6 and V is TRBV7-2, with D perhaps TRBD1 (6 bases). The chain's CDR3 is CASSSRTDSPLHF. CDR3 in DNA: TGTGCCAGCAGCTCTCGGACAGATTCACCCCTCCACTTT.